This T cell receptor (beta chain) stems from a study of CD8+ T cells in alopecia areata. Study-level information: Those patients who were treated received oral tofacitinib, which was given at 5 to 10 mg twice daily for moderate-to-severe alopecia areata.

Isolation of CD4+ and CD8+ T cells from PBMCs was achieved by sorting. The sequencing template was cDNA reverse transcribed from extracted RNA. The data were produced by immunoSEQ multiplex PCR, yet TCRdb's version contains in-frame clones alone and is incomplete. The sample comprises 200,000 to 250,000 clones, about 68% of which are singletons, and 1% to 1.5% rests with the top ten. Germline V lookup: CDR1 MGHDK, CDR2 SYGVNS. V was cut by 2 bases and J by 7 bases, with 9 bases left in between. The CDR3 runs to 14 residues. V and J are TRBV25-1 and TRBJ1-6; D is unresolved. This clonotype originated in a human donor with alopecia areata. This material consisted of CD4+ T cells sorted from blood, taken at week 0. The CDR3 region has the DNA TGTGCCAGCAGTGAAAGACCTGAGAATTCACCCCTCCACTTT. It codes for CASSERPENSPLHF.